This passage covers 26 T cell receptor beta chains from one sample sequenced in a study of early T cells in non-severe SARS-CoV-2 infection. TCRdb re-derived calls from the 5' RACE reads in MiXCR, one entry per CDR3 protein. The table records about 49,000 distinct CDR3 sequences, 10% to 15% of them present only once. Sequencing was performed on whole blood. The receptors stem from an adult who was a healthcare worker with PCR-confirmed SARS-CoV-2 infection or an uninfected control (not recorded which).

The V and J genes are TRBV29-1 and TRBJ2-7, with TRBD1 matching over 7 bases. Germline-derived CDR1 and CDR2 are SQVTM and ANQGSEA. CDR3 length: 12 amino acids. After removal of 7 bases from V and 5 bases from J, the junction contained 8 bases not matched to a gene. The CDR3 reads CSALTGRNEQYF. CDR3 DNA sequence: TGCAGCGCCCTGACAGGGCGGAACGAGCAGTACTTC.

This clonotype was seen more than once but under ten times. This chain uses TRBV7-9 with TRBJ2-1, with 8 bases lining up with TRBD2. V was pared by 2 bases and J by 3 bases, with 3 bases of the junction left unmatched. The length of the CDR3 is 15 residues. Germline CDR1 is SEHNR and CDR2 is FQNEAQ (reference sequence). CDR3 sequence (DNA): TGTGCCAGCAGCTTACCGGGGACTAGCTACAATGAGCAGTTCTTC. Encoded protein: CASSLPGTSYNEQFF. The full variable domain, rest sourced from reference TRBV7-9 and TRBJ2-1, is DTGVSQNPRHKITKRGQNVTFRCDPISEHNRLYWYRQTLGQGPEFLTYFQNEAQLEKSRLLSDRFSAERPKGSFSTLEIQRTEQGDSAMYLCASSLPGTSYNEQFFGPGTRLTVL.

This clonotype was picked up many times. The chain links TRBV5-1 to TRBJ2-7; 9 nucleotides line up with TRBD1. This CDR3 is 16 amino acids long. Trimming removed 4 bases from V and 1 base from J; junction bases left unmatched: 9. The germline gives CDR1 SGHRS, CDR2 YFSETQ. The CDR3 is CASSTGLGTGSYEQYF. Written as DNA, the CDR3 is TGCGCCAGCAGCACTGGCTTGGGGACAGGGTCCTACGAGCAGTACTTC.

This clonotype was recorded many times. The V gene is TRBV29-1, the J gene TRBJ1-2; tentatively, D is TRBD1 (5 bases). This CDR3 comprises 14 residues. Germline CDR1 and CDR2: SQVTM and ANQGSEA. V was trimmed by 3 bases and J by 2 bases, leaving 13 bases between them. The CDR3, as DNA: TGCAGCGTTGAGCCCACCGCAGGGAACTATGGCTACACCTTC. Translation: CSVEPTAGNYGYTF.

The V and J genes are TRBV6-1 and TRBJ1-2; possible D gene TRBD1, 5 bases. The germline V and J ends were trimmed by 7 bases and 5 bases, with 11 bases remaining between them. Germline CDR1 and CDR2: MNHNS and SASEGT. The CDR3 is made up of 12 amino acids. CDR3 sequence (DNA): TGTGCCAGCACCGGGACTTTATATGGCTACACCTTC. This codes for CASTGTLYGYTF.

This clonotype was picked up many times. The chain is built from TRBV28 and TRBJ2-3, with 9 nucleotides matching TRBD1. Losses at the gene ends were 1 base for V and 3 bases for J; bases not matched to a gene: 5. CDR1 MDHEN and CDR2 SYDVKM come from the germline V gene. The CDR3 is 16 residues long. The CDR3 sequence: CASSLFVGQGTDTQYF. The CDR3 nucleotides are TGTGCCAGCAGTTTATTTGTGGGACAGGGTACAGATACGCAGTATTTT.

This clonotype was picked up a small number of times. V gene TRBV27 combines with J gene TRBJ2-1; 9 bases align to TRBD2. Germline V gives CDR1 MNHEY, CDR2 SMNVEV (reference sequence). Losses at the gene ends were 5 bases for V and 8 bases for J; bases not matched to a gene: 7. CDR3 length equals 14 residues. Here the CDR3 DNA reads TGTGCCAGCAGTATCTTAGCGGGAGTGGATGAGCAGTTCTTC. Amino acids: CASSILAGVDEQFF.

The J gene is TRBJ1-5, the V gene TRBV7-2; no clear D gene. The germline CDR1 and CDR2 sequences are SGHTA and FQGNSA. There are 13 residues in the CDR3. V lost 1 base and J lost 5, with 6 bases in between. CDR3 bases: TGTGCCAGCAGCTTAGGCAGAGATCAGCCCCAGCATTTT. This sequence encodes CASSLGRDQPQHF.

DNA of the CDR3: TGTGCCAGCAGTCCGACCTTAGCGGGTGAGCAGTTCTTC. Translation: CASSPTLAGEQFF. The chain employs TRBV27 and TRBJ2-1, with 7 positions matching TRBD2. J was trimmed by 9 bases and V by 5 bases; bases with no gene match: 7. Germline V gives CDR1 MNHEY, CDR2 SMNVEV (reference sequence). The CDR3 is made up of 13 amino acids.

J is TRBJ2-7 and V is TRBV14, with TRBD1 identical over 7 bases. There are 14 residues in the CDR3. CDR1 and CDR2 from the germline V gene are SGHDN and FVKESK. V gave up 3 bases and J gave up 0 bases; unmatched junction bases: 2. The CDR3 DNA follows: TGTGCCAGCAGCCACCGACAGGGCTCCTACGAGCAGTACTTC. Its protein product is CASSHRQGSYEQYF. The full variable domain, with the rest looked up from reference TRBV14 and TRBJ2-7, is EAGVTQFPSHSVIEKGQTVTLRCDPISGHDNLYWYRRVMGKEIKFLLHFVKESKQDESGMPNNRFLAERTGGTYSTLKVQPAELEDSGVYFCASSHRQGSYEQYFGPGTRLTVT.

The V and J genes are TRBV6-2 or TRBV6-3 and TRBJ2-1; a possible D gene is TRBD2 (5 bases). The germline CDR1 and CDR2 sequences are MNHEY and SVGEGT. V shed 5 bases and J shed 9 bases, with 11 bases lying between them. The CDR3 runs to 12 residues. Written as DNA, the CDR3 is TGTGCCAGCAGTAGGCGGGCGGGTGAGCAGTTCTTC. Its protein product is CASSRRAGEQFF.

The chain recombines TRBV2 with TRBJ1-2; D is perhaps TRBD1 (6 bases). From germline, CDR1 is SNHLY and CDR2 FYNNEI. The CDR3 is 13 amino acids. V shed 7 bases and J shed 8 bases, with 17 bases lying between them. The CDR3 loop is CASNFDRPWGYTF. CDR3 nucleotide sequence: TGTGCCAGCAACTTCGACAGGCCCTGGGGCTACACCTTC.

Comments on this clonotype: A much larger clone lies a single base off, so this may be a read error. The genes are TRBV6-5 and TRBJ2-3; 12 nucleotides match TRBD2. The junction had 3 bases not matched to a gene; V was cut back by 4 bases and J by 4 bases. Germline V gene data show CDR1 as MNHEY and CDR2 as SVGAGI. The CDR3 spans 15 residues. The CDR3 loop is CASSSLAGGADTQYF. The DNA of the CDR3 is TGTGCCAGCAGTTCTCTAGCGGGGGGGGCAGATACGCAGTATTTT.

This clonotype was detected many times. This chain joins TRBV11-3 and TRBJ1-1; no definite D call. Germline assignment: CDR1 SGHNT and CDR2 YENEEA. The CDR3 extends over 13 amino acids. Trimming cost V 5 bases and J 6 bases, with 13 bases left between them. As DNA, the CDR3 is TGTGCCAGCAGCCCCACCTTGGGGTCTGAAGCTTTCTTT. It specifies CASSPTLGSEAFF.

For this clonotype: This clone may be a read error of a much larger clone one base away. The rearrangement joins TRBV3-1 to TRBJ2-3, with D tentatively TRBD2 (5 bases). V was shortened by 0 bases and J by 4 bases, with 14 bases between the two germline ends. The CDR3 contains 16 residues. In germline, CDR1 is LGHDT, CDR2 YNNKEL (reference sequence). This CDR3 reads CASSQDLGASSDTQYF. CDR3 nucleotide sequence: TGTGCCAGCAGCCAAGATCTGGGTGCTAGCTCAGATACGCAGTATTTT.

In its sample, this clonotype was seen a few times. The CDR3 protein is CASTLRGQEGEKLFF. The CDR3 bases are TGTGCCAGCACCCTGAGGGGACAGGAGGGGGAAAAACTGTTTTTT. V and J are TRBV12-3 or TRBV12-4 and TRBJ1-4; 8 bases line up with TRBD1. The CDR3 runs 15 residues. V lost 7 bases, J lost 8 bases, and 12 bases stayed unmatched.

The CDR3 nucleotides read TGCAGTGCTAGCGGGCTAGCGGGGGCCCGCCAGTATTTT. Its translation: CSASGLAGARQYF. The chain recombines TRBV20-1 with TRBJ2-3; 10 bases align to TRBD2. This CDR3 comprises 13 residues. V was clipped by 3 bases and J by 12 bases; unmatched bases: 9. Germline assignment: CDR1 DFQATT and CDR2 SNEGSKA (reference sequence).

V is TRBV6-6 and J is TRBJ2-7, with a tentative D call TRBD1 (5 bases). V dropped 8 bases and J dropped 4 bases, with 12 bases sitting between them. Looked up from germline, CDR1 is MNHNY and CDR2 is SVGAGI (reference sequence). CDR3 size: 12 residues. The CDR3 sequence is CASVSQGYEQYF. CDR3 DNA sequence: TGTGCCAGCGTTAGTCAGGGATACGAGCAGTACTTC.

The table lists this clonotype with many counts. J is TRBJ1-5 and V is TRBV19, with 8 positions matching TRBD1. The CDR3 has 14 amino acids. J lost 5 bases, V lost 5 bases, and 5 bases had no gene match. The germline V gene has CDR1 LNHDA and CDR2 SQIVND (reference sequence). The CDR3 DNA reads TGTGCCAGTAGTCTCCGGACAGGGCATCAGCCCCAGCATTTT. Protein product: CASSLRTGHQPQHF.

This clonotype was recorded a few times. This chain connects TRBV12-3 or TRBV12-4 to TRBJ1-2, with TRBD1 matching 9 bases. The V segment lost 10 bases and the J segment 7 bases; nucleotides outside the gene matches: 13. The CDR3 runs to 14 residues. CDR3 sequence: CATGTGGGGFGYTF. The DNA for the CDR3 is TGTGCCACCGGAACAGGGGGCGGTGGTTTTGGCTACACCTTC.

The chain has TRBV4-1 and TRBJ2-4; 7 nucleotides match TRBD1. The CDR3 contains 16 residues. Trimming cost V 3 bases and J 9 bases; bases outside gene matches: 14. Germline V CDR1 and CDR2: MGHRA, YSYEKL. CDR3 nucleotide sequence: TGCGCCAGCAGCCATGTACAGGGGCAAAGAGTCCCCATTCAGTACTTC. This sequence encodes CASSHVQGQRVPIQYF.

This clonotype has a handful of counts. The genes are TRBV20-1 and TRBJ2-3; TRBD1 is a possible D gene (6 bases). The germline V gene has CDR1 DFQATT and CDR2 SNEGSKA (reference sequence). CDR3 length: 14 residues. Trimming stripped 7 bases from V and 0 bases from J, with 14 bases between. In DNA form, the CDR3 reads TGCAGTGTTCCGAAGACAGGTAGCACAGATACGCAGTATTTT. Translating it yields CSVPKTGSTDTQYF.

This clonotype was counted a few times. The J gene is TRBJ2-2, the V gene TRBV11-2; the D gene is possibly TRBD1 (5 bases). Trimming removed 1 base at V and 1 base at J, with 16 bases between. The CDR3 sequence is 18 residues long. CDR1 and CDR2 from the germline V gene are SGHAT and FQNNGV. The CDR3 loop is CASSLGLGQGKNTGELFF. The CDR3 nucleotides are TGTGCCAGCAGCTTAGGGTTAGGGCAGGGAAAGAACACCGGGGAGCTGTTTTTT.

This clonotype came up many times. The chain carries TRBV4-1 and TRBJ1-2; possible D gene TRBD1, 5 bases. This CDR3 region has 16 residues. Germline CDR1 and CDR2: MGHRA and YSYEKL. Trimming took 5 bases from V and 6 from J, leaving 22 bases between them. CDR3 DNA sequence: TGCGCCAGCAGCACAGTCAACCACGGCCAGGGAAATGGCTACACCTTC. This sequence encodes CASSTVNHGQGNGYTF.

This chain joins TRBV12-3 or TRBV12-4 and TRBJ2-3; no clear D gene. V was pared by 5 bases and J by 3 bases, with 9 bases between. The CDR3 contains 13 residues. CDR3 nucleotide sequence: TGTGCCAGCAGTCCGAGTGTGACAGATACGCAGTATTTT. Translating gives CASSPSVTDTQYF.

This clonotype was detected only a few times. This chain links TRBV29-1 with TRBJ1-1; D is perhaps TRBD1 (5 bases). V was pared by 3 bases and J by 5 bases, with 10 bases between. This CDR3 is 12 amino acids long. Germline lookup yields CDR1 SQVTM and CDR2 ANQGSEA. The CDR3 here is CSVDRRETEAFF. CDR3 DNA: TGCAGCGTTGATCGCAGGGAGACTGAAGCTTTCTTT.